One and the same sample provided the 32 T cell receptor beta chains below, sequenced in a study of cytomegalovirus exposure and HLA in healthy donors (dated by TCRdb to about 2017). The library was produced with the immunoSEQ multiplex PCR assay. For the multiplex PCR, a mixture combining 60 forward primers for TCR Vbeta segments and 13 reverse primers for TCR Jbeta segments was used. TCRdb limited this immuneACCESS table to in-frame rearrangements with V and J called. A share of clones is missing; checked studies link under half to unresolved V genes, and the rest is unexplained. A total of 120,000 or so clones appear in this sample, around two thirds of them only once. Around 8.8% of the sample belongs to the ten largest clones. The sequenced material came from PBMCs. Receptors originate from a woman aged 40 to 50 in good health and CMV-seropositive.

Concerning this clone: This CDR3 fails to terminate in the conserved phenylalanine or tryptophan, so it likely reflects a read error. This chain links TRBV27 with TRBJ2-7; D possibly corresponds to TRBD2 (6 bases). The CDR3 is 13 residues long. The germline V gene has CDR1 MNHEY and CDR2 SMNVEV (reference sequence). Trimming cost V 6 bases and J 5 bases, with 14 bases left between them. The CDR3 spells CASRQAGAHEQYL. The CDR3 DNA reads as TGTGCCAGCAGGCAAGCGGGTGCCCACGAGCAGTACCTC.

The chain joins TRBV6-5 to TRBJ1-5; D not resolved. The V and J ends lost 6 bases and 13 bases respectively, with 19 bases between them. The CDR3 runs 13 residues. Germline V lookup: CDR1 MNHEY, CDR2 SVGAGI. CDR3: CASSSSPNRRQHF. Written as DNA, the CDR3 is TGTGCCAGCAGCTCATCCCCGAACCGGCGGCAGCATTTT.

This chain connects TRBV23-1 to TRBJ2-5; TRBD1 matches at 8 bases. TRBV23-1 is an ORF for which the function is uncertain. J gave up 8 bases and V 4 bases, and 3 bases lay outside the gene matches. The CDR3 extends over 12 amino acids. CDR3 sequence reads: CASSPPGGTQYF. In nucleotides, the CDR3 is TGCGCCAGCAGTCCTCCAGGGGGCACCCAGTACTTC.

This chain uses TRBV6-4 with TRBJ2-1; the match to TRBD2 covers 8 bases. The germline V gene has CDR1 MRHNA and CDR2 SNTAGT. The CDR3 runs 15 residues. V shed 2 bases and J 0 bases; nucleotides not matched to a gene: 0. CDR3 nucleotides: TGTGCCAGCAGTGACGGGACTAGCTCCTACAATGAGCAGTTCTTC. As protein: CASSDGTSSYNEQFF.

The sample holds a few counts of this clone. The rearrangement uses TRBV30 and TRBJ2-3; D uncertain. The CDR3 has 16 amino acids. V was shortened by 0 bases and J by 1 base, with 14 bases between the two germline ends. Germline CDR1 GTSNPN, CDR2 SVGIG (reference sequence). The CDR3 sequence: CAWSVLATPGTDTQYF. CDR3 in DNA: TGTGCCTGGAGTGTACTCGCAACCCCTGGCACAGATACGCAGTATTTT.

The chain employs TRBV29-1 and TRBJ2-3; possible D gene TRBD2, 6 bases. Per germline, CDR1 SQVTM and CDR2 ANQGSEA. Trimming cost V 2 bases and J 2 bases, with 14 bases left between them. The CDR3 runs 15 residues. The CDR3 coding sequence is TGCAGCGTTGAAAACTACGGGGGTTCCACAGATACGCAGTATTTT. This codes for CSVENYGGSTDTQYF.

The chain carries TRBV7-8 and TRBJ1-5; D possibly corresponds to TRBD1 (6 bases). The CDR3 is 16 residues long. V gave up 4 bases and J gave up 6 bases, with 19 bases separating them. The V gene's germline CDR1 is SGHVS and CDR2 FQNEAQ. The DNA for the CDR3 is TGTGCCAGCAGCTCCCCAGGGGATATTGCGGCTCAGCCCCAGCATTTT. It codes for CASSSPGDIAAQPQHF.

This clone was seen only a few times. The genes are TRBV6-5 and TRBJ1-1, with D tentatively TRBD1 (5 bases). V shed 0 bases and J shed 9 bases, with 8 bases lying between them. The CDR3 runs to 12 residues. The germline V gene has CDR1 MNHEY and CDR2 SVGAGI. Here the CDR3 reads CASSYSGGKAFF. CDR3 DNA sequence: TGTGCCAGCAGTTACTCTGGGGGGAAAGCTTTCTTT.

J is TRBJ1-5 and V is TRBV5-1, with unresolved D. Germline-derived CDR1 and CDR2 are SGHRS and YFSETQ. The CDR3 is 14 amino acids. Trimming removed 4 bases at V and 0 bases at J, with 8 bases between. CDR3 residues: CASSPRGSNQPQHF. The CDR3 region has the DNA TGCGCCAGCAGCCCCCGGGGTAGCAATCAGCCCCAGCATTTT.

This clone was detected a few times. V usage is TRBV6-5 and J usage is TRBJ1-4, with no clear D. With 6 bases removed from V and 0 bases from J, the gap between germline ends came to 8 bases. Germline V gives CDR1 MNHEY, CDR2 SVGAGI. This CDR3 is 14 amino acids long. CDR3 sequence reads: CASRNSATNEKLFF. In DNA form, the CDR3 reads TGTGCCAGCAGAAACAGTGCAACTAATGAAAAACTGTTTTTT.

This clone came up a few times. The chain links TRBV7-2 to TRBJ1-3; no firm D call. This CDR3 is built from 15 residues. Trimming removed 1 base from V and 0 bases from J, with 7 bases in between. Germline V gene data show CDR1 as SGHTA and CDR2 as FQGNSA. The CDR3 loop is CASSLGAYSGNTIYF. The CDR3 nucleotides are TGTGCCAGCAGCTTAGGGGCTTACTCTGGAAACACCATATATTTT.

CDR3 sequence reads: CASSYTRQGAIEKLFF. Written as DNA, the CDR3 is TGTGCCAGCAGTTACACACGACAGGGGGCGATCGAAAAACTGTTTTTT. This chain connects TRBV6-5 to TRBJ1-4, with 10 bases identical to TRBD1. This CDR3 has 16 amino acids. Germline V CDR1 and CDR2: MNHEY, SVGAGI. The trim removed 2 bases at V and 8 bases at J, leaving 8 bases unmatched.

V is TRBV2 and J is TRBJ1-1; tentatively, D is TRBD1 (6 bases). V dropped 6 bases and J dropped 1 base, with 15 bases sitting between them. This CDR3 region has 15 residues. Per the germline V gene, CDR1 is SNHLY and CDR2 is FYNNEI. The CDR3 bases are TGTGCCAGCAGGCTCAACAGGGCCACGAACACTGAAGCTTTCTTT. It yields the protein CASRLNRATNTEAFF.

V and J are TRBV5-1 and TRBJ2-2; 8 bases line up with TRBD2. The length of the CDR3 is 14 residues. Losses at the gene ends were 6 bases for V and 3 bases for J; bases not matched to a gene: 4. CDR1 and CDR2 from the germline V gene are SGHRS and YFSETQ. The CDR3 DNA reads as TGCGCCAGCACTGGACTAGCCGACACCGGGGAGCTGTTTTTT. Translation: CASTGLADTGELFF.

This chain uses TRBV6-1 with TRBJ1-5, with 12 bases identical to TRBD1. This CDR3 is built from 16 residues. CDR1 and CDR2 (germline): MNHNS, SASEGT. J was trimmed by 5 bases and V by 1 base; bases with no gene match: 3. This CDR3 reads CASSEVGTGGDQPQHF. CDR3 coding DNA: TGTGCCAGCAGTGAAGTTGGGACAGGGGGCGATCAGCCCCAGCATTTT.

This chain uses TRBV6-1 with TRBJ1-5, with TRBD1 identical over 11 bases. This CDR3 spans 18 amino acids. After removal of 1 base from V and 0 bases from J, the junction contained 5 bases not matched to a gene. Germline CDR1 and CDR2: MNHNS and SASEGT. The CDR3 DNA reads TGTGCCAGCAGTGAAGGGACAGGGGGCGCCTATAGCAATCAGCCCCAGCATTTT. Translation: CASSEGTGGAYSNQPQHF.

J is TRBJ1-2 and V is TRBV5-1; 7 positions agree with TRBD1. Germline loops: CDR1 SGHRS, CDR2 YFSETQ. The CDR3 contains 14 residues. With 2 bases clipped from V and 2 bases from J, the junction kept 3 bases outside the gene matches. This chain's CDR3 is CASSLRDRNYGYTF. CDR3 sequence (DNA): TGCGCCAGCAGCTTACGGGACAGAAACTATGGCTACACCTTC.

This clone was counted between two and nine times. This chain links TRBV6-5 with TRBJ2-7, with 9 bases that match TRBD1. The V and J ends lost 2 bases and 5 bases, in that order; junction bases with no gene match: 10. The CDR3 length is 16 residues. Germline V CDR1 and CDR2: MNHEY, SVGAGI. The DNA for the CDR3 is TGTGCCAGCAGTTACACATCCGGGACAGGGTCCCACGAGCAGTACTTC. Protein sequence: CASSYTSGTGSHEQYF.

The sample holds one count of this clone. This CDR3 reads CASSDGTSGYTDTQYF. The CDR3 DNA is TGTGCCAGCAGCGATGGGACTAGCGGGTACACAGATACGCAGTATTTT. V gene TRBV9 combines with J gene TRBJ2-3, with 12 bases fitting TRBD2. The length of the CDR3 is 16 residues. The trim removed 3 bases at V and 2 bases at J, leaving 4 bases unmatched. The germline V gene encodes CDR1 SGDLS and CDR2 YYNGEE.

Notes on this clone: At one end the junction does not follow the germline gene, possibly because of a read error. The genes are TRBV7-7 and TRBJ2-7; TRBD2 matches at 14 bases. There are 15 residues in the CDR3. Germline V gives CDR1 SSHAT, CDR2 FNYEAQ (reference sequence). CDR3 loop: CASSSGLAGADEQYF. The CDR3 region has the DNA TGTGCTAGCAGCTCGGGACTAGCGGGAGCCGACGAGCAGTACTTC.

This clone was detected once. The chain recombines TRBV5-1 with TRBJ2-1, with 10 bases that match TRBD2. The CDR3 has 16 residues. Germline values: CDR1 SGHRS, CDR2 YFSETQ. Trimming at V came to 1 base and at J to 3 bases, leaving 4 bases not matched to a gene. Written as DNA, the CDR3 is TGCGCCAGCAGCTTGTTGATAGCGGGGGGCTACAATGAGCAGTTCTTC. Translated, it gives CASSLLIAGGYNEQFF.

A few counts support this clone. The chain carries TRBV6-1 and TRBJ1-1; 9 positions agree with TRBD1. This CDR3 comprises 14 residues. Germline V gene data show CDR1 as MNHNS and CDR2 as SASEGT. J was trimmed by 10 bases and V by 3 bases; bases with no gene match: 9. The CDR3 region is CASSDPGQGIGAFF. CDR3 nucleotide sequence: TGTGCCAGCAGTGACCCGGGACAGGGAATTGGAGCTTTCTTT.

The chain has TRBV7-9 and TRBJ2-7, with 7 bases fitting TRBD1. Per germline, CDR1 SEHNR and CDR2 FQNEAQ (reference sequence). The CDR3 extends over 14 amino acids. J lost 3 bases, V lost 5 bases, and 7 bases had no gene match. The DNA for the CDR3 is TGTGCCAGCAGCGAAGGGGGCTTCTACTACGAGCAGTACTTC. Its protein product is CASSEGGFYYEQYF.

This chain joins TRBV7-9 and TRBJ2-7; TRBD2 matches at 7 bases. In germline, CDR1 is SEHNR, CDR2 FQNEAQ (reference sequence). Unmatched junction bases numbered 13, after V lost 3 bases and J lost 5 bases. There are 16 residues in the CDR3. The CDR3 nucleotides are TGTGCCAGCAGCTTTGGGAGAACTAGCGTAGGCGACGAGCAGTACTTC. It translates to CASSFGRTSVGDEQYF.

The chain joins TRBV2 to TRBJ2-5; the match to TRBD2 covers 11 bases. Trimming at V came to 6 bases and at J to 1 base, leaving 4 bases not matched to a gene. This CDR3 has 15 residues. Germline assignment: CDR1 SNHLY and CDR2 FYNNEI. The CDR3 reads CASRRLAGLQETQYF. CDR3 nucleotide sequence: TGTGCCAGCAGACGACTAGCGGGGCTCCAAGAGACCCAGTACTTC.

The chain combines TRBV29-1 with TRBJ2-1, with 9 positions matching TRBD2. CDR3 length: 14 amino acids. CDR1 and CDR2 (germline): SQVTM, ANQGSEA. Germline trimming cut 4 bases from V and 6 bases from J; bases unmatched to any gene: 7. The CDR3 region is CSVGGLASGNEQFF. As DNA, the CDR3 is TGCAGCGTTGGGGGACTAGCTAGCGGCAATGAGCAGTTCTTC.

The V gene is TRBV5-1, the J gene TRBJ2-5, with 8 positions matching TRBD1. The length of the CDR3 is 15 residues. Germline assignment: CDR1 SGHRS and CDR2 YFSETQ. The J segment lost 5 bases and the V segment lost 5 bases, leaving 11 bases of the junction unmatched. The CDR3 is CASSPSTDRGETQYF. The CDR3 coding sequence is TGCGCCAGCAGTCCTTCCACAGACAGGGGTGAGACCCAGTACTTC.

This rearrangement joins TRBV5-6 to TRBJ2-5, with D possibly matching TRBD2 (5 bases). This CDR3 is built from 13 residues. The germline V gene has CDR1 SGHDT and CDR2 YYEEEE. The V end lost 4 bases, the J end lost 7 bases, and 14 bases lay between the germline ends. The chain's CDR3 is CASSLGDGGTQYF. CDR3 coding DNA: TGTGCCAGCAGCCTCGGGGATGGAGGGACCCAGTACTTC. Based on the CDR3 plus reference TRBV5-6 and TRBJ2-5, the full variable domain is DAGVTQSPTHLIKTRGQQVTLRCSPKSGHDTVSWYQQALGQGPQFIFQYYEEEERQRGNFPDRFSGHQFPNYSSELNVNALLLGDSALYLCASSLGDGGTQYFGPGTRLLVL.

The CDR3 DNA reads TGCGCCAGCAGCTCCCGGACAGGGGCTGGAAACACCATATATTTT. Encoded protein: CASSSRTGAGNTIYF. The V and J genes are TRBV5-1 and TRBJ1-3; 9 nucleotides line up with TRBD1. V trimming: 3 bases; J trimming: 2 bases; junction bases outside the gene matches: 3. Germline CDR1 SGHRS, CDR2 YFSETQ. CDR3 length equals 15 residues.

The gene calls are TRBV7-6 and TRBJ1-4, with a tentative D call TRBD1 (5 bases). Germline values: CDR1 SGHVS, CDR2 FNYEAQ. Between the trimmed V and J ends, which lost 5 bases and 8 bases, there was a span of 18 bases. The CDR3 is 15 residues long. CDR3: CASSQGLLVSEKLFF. CDR3 DNA sequence: TGTGCCAGCAGCCAGGGACTTCTCGTAAGCGAAAAACTGTTTTTT.

This rearrangement joins TRBV10-1 to TRBJ2-7, with D uncertain. Trimming stripped 3 bases from V and 5 bases from J, with 14 bases between. The CDR3 has 14 residues. Looked up from germline, CDR1 is WNHNN and CDR2 is SYGVQD (reference sequence). Here the CDR3 reads CASSESYSSDEQYF. Here the CDR3 DNA reads TGCGCCAGCAGTGAAAGCTACAGCTCGGACGAGCAGTACTTC.

The V gene is TRBV7-9, the J gene TRBJ1-4; D uncertain. The germline V and J ends were trimmed by 5 bases and 0 bases, with 10 bases remaining between them. The CDR3 is 15 amino acids. Germline V CDR1 and CDR2: SEHNR, FQNEAQ (reference sequence). CDR3 amino acids: CASSLREATNEKLFF. Written as DNA, the CDR3 is TGTGCCAGCAGCCTGCGGGAAGCAACTAATGAAAAACTGTTTTTT.